This T cell receptor beta chain is drawn from a study of human T cells and chemical hapten exposure. One entry per CDR3 protein, called by TCRdb with MiXCR from the RACE reads. The table lists tens of thousands of distinct CDR3 sequences, 10% of them singletons. This clonotype was seen at least ten times. This CDR3 comprises 14 residues. The V gene's germline CDR1 is MNHEY and CDR2 SVGAGI. The V gene end was trimmed by 4 bases and the J gene end by 2 bases; junction bases not matched to a gene: 3. Documented time point: pre-sensitization, week 0. Noted treatment: therapeutic diphenylcyclopropenone sensitization with weekly scalp DPC. Unfractionated whole blood was the source from which total RNA was extracted.

This sample comprised whole blood, obtained in connection with sensitization to the hapten diphenylcyclopropenone (DPC). The receptor comes from a man between 50 and 59 years old with alopecia areata. Some clones in this sample may be carry-over from other donors' samples. V is TRBV6-5 and J is TRBJ2-3; TRBD1 aligns across 7 bases. CDR3 coding DNA: TGTGCCAGCAGTTTGACAGGGATCACAGATACGCAGTATTTT. Protein product: CASSLTGITDTQYF.